Listed below are T cell receptor beta chains from one sample, sequenced in a study of shared clonotypes between healthy human individuals. Assay: immunoSEQ multiplex PCR; the TCRdb copy retains only in-frame clones and omits some. The table shows about 480,000 clones, with about 80% occurring only once. The specimen was PBMCs. These receptors all stem from a woman aged 40 to 55 in good health. Some clones in this sample may be carry-over from other donors' samples. CDR3s include the opening cysteine and the closing phenylalanine or tryptophan. D genes are given only for firm matches. Clone size is not always given. Where it is, it says once, few, many or a class for expanded clones.

>TRBV29-1|14|NA|TRBJ2-3|NA
CSVEPTGFPDTQYF
TGCAGCGTTGAGCCAACAGGGTTCCCAGATACGCAGTATTTT
>TRBV2|15|NA|TRBJ1-5|NA
CASSESGLGNQPQHF
TGTGCCAGCAGTGAAAGCGGGCTTGGCAATCAGCCCCAGCATTTT
>TRBV5-1|12|NA|TRBJ1-2|NA
CASSLGQYGYTF
TGCGCCAGCAGCTTGGGACAGTATGGCTACACCTTC
>TRBV28|12|NA|TRBJ1-2|NA
CASGLTGRGYTF
TGTGCCAGCGGGCTGACAGGCCGAGGCTACACCTTC
>TRBV9|15|NA|TRBJ2-1|NA
CASSKEGDSYNEQFF
TGTGCCAGCAGCAAAGAGGGGGACTCTTACAATGAGCAGTTCTTC
>TRBV28|14|NA|TRBJ1-1|NA
CASSFRPEGNEAFF
TGTGCCAGCAGTTTCCGCCCGGAGGGAAATGAAGCTTTCTTT
>TRBV25-1|13|NA|TRBJ1-1|NA
CASIGLMNTEAFF
TGTGCCAGCATAGGGCTGATGAACACTGAAGCTTTCTTT
>TRBV6-5|14|NA|TRBJ2-5|TRBD1
CASSRDRGPQTQYF
TGTGCCAGCAGCCGGGACAGGGGTCCTCAGACCCAGTACTTC
>TRBV28|15|NA|TRBJ1-1|TRBD1
CASSRYRGRNTEAFF
TGTGCCAGCAGTAGATACAGGGGGAGGAACACTGAAGCTTTCTTT
>TRBV27|18|once|TRBJ1-5|TRBD1
CASSLMGQGRGVSQPQHF
TGTGCCAGCAGTTTGATGGGACAGGGGCGCGGGGTGTCGCAGCCCCAGCATTTT
>TRBV7-9|15|NA|TRBJ1-1|NA
CASSFGRDSGTEAFF
TGTGCCAGCAGCTTTGGCCGGGACTCGGGGACTGAAGCTTTCTTT
>TRBV27|14|many|TRBJ1-5|NA
CASSPPGPNQPQHF
TGTGCCAGCAGTCCGCCGGGACCCAATCAGCCCCAGCATTTT
>TRBV28|13|NA|TRBJ1-2|NA
CASLKLGAWSYTF
TGTGCCAGCCTGAAACTGGGGGCATGGAGCTACACCTTC
>TRBV11-2|13|NA|TRBJ2-5|NA
CASSRGSQETQYF
TGTGCCAGCAGCCGAGGCTCTCAAGAGACCCAGTACTTC
>TRBV27|15|NA|TRBJ1-1|TRBD1
CASSSNRGALTEAFF
TGTGCCAGCAGTTCCAACAGGGGCGCGTTGACTGAAGCTTTCTTT
>TRBV7-9|14|few|TRBJ1-2|TRBD1
CASSPTGVVYGYTF
TGTGCCAGCAGCCCGACAGGGGTTGTCTATGGCTACACCTTC
>TRBV7-3|17|NA|TRBJ2-7|TRBD2
CASSLSRLAATSYEQYF
TGTGCCAGCAGCCTATCCAGACTAGCGGCTACCTCCTACGAGCAGTACTTC
>TRBV11-2|15|NA|TRBJ2-7|TRBD2
CASSLGVAGGRKQYF
TGTGCCAGCAGCTTAGGGGTAGCGGGAGGACGTAAGCAGTACTTC
>TRBV5-1|16|NA|TRBJ2-3|TRBD2
CASSIRLAGGGDTQYF
TGCGCCAGCAGCATAAGACTAGCGGGTGGGGGAGATACGCAGTATTTT
>TRBV6-4|15|once|TRBJ2-1|NA
CASSEDTSSYNEQFF
TGTGCCAGCAGTGAGGACACTAGCTCCTACAATGAGCAGTTCTTC
>TRBV21-1|16|NA|TRBJ2-1|NA
CASSKPAGTRCNEQFF
TGTGCCAGCAGCAAACCCGCCGGGACTAGGTGCAATGAGCAGTTCTTC
>TRBV28|15|NA|TRBJ2-1|TRBD2
CASSLVTSRFNEQFF
TGTGCCAGCAGTTTAGTGACTAGCAGATTCAATGAGCAGTTCTTC
>TRBV6-5|15|NA|TRBJ2-3|TRBD1
CASGHRQGLTDTQYF
TGTGCCAGCGGCCACCGACAGGGCCTCACAGATACGCAGTATTTT
>TRBV7-9|15|few|TRBJ1-2|TRBD1
CASSPRQGRNYGYTF
TGTGCCAGCAGCCCGCGACAGGGAAGGAACTATGGCTACACCTTC
>TRBV5-1|15|few|TRBJ1-4|NA
CASSLDGNPNEKLFF
TGCGCCAGCAGCTTGGATGGGAATCCTAATGAAAAACTGTTTTTT
>TRBV4-2|18|once|TRBJ2-7|TRBD2
CASSQVGLAGGLGAEQYF
TGTGCCAGCAGCCAAGTAGGTCTAGCGGGAGGATTAGGGGCCGAGCAGTACTTC
>TRBV15|17|NA|TRBJ2-7|NA
CATSPVEGRPSSYEQYF
TGTGCCACCAGCCCAGTCGAGGGACGGCCAAGCTCCTACGAGCAGTACTTC